The clone carrying this T cell receptor (beta chain) appeared many times. Germline assignment: CDR1 SQVTM and CDR2 ANQGSEA. The trim removed 7 bases at V and 3 bases at J, leaving 10 bases unmatched. This CDR3 spans 14 amino acids. This specimen comes from a study of T-cell reconstitution after alpha-beta-depleted transplantation in children. During its preparation, the TCRbeta library received unique molecular identifiers. One entry per CDR3 protein results from TCRdb running MiXCR on the PCR reads. The sample has roughly 300,000 distinct CDR3 sequences; roughly 11% are singletons. The chain links TRBV29-1 to TRBJ2-7; 9 nucleotides line up with TRBD2. The sequences come from peripheral blood, collected 180 days after TCRalphabeta/CD19-depleted stem cell transplant. The origin of this receptor is a male patient between 2 and 9 years old who had a stem cell transplant for chronic granulomatous disease, so the T cells may come from the graft donor. The CDR3 reads CSGRGGAGGYEQYF. The DNA of the CDR3 is TGCAGCGGAAGGGGGGGAGCGGGAGGCTACGAGCAGTACTTC.